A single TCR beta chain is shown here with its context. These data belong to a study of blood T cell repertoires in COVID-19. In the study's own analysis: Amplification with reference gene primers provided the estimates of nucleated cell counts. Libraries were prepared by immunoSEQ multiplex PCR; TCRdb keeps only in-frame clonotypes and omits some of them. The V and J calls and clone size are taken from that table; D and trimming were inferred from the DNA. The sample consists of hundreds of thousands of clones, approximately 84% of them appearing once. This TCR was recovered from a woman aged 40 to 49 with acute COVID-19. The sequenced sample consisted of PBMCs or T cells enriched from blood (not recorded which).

CDR3 residues: CASSFGTVSYEQYF. For the CDR3, the DNA is TGTGCCAGCAGCTTTGGGACAGTCTCCTACGAGCAGTACTTC. J is TRBJ2-7 and V is TRBV7-9; TRBD1 matches at 7 bases. The CDR3 has 14 amino acids. Germline CDR1 SEHNR, CDR2 FQNEAQ (reference sequence). V was clipped by 3 bases and J by 0 bases; unmatched bases: 2.